The present T cell receptor beta chain was sequenced within a study of cytomegalovirus exposure and HLA in healthy donors. Study-level findings and limits: Rare TCR sequences dominated, though some public TCRs recurred in many donors.

Unrecorded immune exposures were likely, despite nominal health at sampling. Whether this donor was CMV seropositive was not recorded. As regards this clone: The antigen remains unidentified.

PCR involved 60 Vbeta and 13 Jbeta primers. Clones were sequenced by immunoSEQ multiplex PCR, and TCRdb holds only the in-frame ones, with some missing. The sample records 150,000 to 200,000 clones, 80% being singletons. The receptor's source is a human donor in good health. Input material: PBMCs.

The CDR3 loop reads CASSLELPGDEQYF. In nucleotides, the CDR3 is TGTGCCAGCAGCTTGGAACTTCCTGGAGACGAGCAGTACTTC. V usage is TRBV5-6 and J usage is TRBJ2-7; no reliable D call. Trimming removed 0 bases at V and 5 bases at J, with 12 bases between. Germline values: CDR1 SGHDT, CDR2 YYEEEE. This CDR3 is built from 14 residues.